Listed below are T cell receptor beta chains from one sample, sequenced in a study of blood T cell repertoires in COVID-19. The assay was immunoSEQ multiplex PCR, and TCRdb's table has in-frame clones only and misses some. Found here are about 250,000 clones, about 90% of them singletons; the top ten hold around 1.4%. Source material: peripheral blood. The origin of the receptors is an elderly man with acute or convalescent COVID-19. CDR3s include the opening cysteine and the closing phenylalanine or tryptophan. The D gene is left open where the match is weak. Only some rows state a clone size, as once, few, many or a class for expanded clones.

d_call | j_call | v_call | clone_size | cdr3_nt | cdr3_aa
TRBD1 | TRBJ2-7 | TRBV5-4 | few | TGTGCCAGCAGCTCCCTGGACAGGGGGCAATACTACGAGCAGTACTTC | CASSSLDRGQYYEQYF
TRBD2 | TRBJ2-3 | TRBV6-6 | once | TGTGCCAGCAGTTTCGAGCGGGGAAGCGCAGATACGCAGTATTTT | CASSFERGSADTQYF
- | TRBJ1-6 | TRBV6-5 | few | TGTGCCAGCAAAAGGGACATCAGGGGTTCACCCCTCCACTTT | CASKRDIRGSPLHF
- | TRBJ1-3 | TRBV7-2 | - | TGTGCCAGCAGCTTAGAGGGGCCTGGAAACACCATATATTTT | CASSLEGPGNTIYF
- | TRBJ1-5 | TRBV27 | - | TGTGCCAGCAGCTCGGGGGGGAGCAATCAGCCCCAGCATTTT | CASSSGGSNQPQHF
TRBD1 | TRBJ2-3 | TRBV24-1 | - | TGTGCCACCAGTGATACAGGGGTACCCACAGATACGCAGTATTTT | CATSDTGVPTDTQYF
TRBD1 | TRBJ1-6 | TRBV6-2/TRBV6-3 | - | TGTGCCAGCAGTTACTCGACCGGGACAGGGAGTTCACCCCTCCACTTT | CASSYSTGTGSSPLHF
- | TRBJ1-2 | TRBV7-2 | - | TGTGCCAGCAGCTTAATGGGGGGGGACTATGGCTACACCTTC | CASSLMGGDYGYTF
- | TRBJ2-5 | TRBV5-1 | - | TGCGCCAGCAGCTTTGGCGGGGAAGAGACCCAGTACTTC | CASSFGGEETQYF
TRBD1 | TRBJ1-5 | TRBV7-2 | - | TGTGCCAGCAGCTTACAGGGGGCGCGCGGAACAGGCCAGCCCCAGCATTTT | CASSLQGARGTGQPQHF
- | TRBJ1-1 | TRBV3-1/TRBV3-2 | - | TGTGCCAGCAGCCGTACTGGGACAAAAGTTTTGAGGACTGAAGCTTTCTTT | CASSRTGTKVLRTEAFF
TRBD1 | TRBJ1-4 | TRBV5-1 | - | TGCGCCAGCAGCTTGGGACAGGGTTCGACTAATGAAAAACTGTTTTTT | CASSLGQGSTNEKLFF
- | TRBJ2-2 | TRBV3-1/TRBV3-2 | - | TGTGCCAGCAGCCAATTATCAGGGGTCGGCACCGGGGAGCTGTTTTTT | CASSQLSGVGTGELFF
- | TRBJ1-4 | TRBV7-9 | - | TGTGCCAGCAGCTTAGTGCCCGGGGATAATGAAAAACTGTTTTTT | CASSLVPGDNEKLFF
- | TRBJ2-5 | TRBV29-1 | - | TGCAGCTTCGAAGCAGTCACCTCCCAAGAGACCCAGTACTTC | CSFEAVTSQETQYF
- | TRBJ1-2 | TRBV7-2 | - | TGTGCCAGCAGCTTAGGGCAGGGCGCCTATGGCTACACCTTC | CASSLGQGAYGYTF
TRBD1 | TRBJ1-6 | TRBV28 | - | TGTGCCAGCAGTTTCTACGCTAGCAGGGGGCGGAATTCACCCCTCCACTTT | CASSFYASRGRNSPLHF
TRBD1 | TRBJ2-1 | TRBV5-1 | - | TGCGCCAGCAGCCGTGGAGGACAGGGCGGCAGTGAGCAGTTCTTC | CASSRGGQGGSEQFF
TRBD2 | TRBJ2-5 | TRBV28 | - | TGTGCCAGCATCGGGACTAGCGGGGCCCTCCGTATAGAGACCCAGTACTTC | CASIGTSGALRIETQYF
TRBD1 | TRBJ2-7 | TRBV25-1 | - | TGTGCCAGCAGTCCGGGACAGGGGGCGGGTTACGAGCAGTACTTC | CASSPGQGAGYEQYF
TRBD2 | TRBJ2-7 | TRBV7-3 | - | TGTGCCAGCAGCTCTCCTAGCGGGCCCTACGAGCAGTACTTC | CASSSPSGPYEQYF
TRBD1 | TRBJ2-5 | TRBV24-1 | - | TGTGCCACCAGTGATACCCGAGGGGACAGGAAAGAGACCCAGTACTTC | CATSDTRGDRKETQYF
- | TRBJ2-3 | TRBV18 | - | TGTGCCAGCTCACCAGGGACTCGAGGCACAGATACGCAGTATTTT | CASSPGTRGTDTQYF
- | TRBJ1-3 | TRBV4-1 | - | TGCGCCAGCAGCCAGAAATCTCAGGGAAACACCATATATTTT | CASSQKSQGNTIYF
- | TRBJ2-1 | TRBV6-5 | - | TGTGCCAGCCGAGGGACTCTACAAGATGAGCAGTTCTTC | CASRGTLQDEQFF
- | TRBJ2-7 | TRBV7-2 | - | TGTGCCAGCAGCTTTACCGCGGGCCGTCCCGAGCAGTACTTC | CASSFTAGRPEQYF
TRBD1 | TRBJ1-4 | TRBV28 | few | TGTGCCAGCAGTTTACCCGGGGACAGTGAAAAACTGTTTTTT | CASSLPGDSEKLFF
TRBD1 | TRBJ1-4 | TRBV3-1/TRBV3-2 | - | TGTGCCAGCAGCGCCCGACAGGGCACTAATGAAAAACTGTTTTTT | CASSARQGTNEKLFF
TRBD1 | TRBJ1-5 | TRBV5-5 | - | TGTGCCAGCAGCTTGGCGACAGGGGGCCTCCAGCAGCCCCAGCATTTT | CASSLATGGLQQPQHF
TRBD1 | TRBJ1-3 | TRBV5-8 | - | TGTGCCAGCAGCCGACAGGGGAGGGCTGGAAACACCATATATTTT | CASSRQGRAGNTIYF
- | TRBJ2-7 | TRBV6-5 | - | TGTGCCAGCAGCTCCAGGGCCTACGAGCAGTACTTC | CASSSRAYEQYF